This T cell receptor (beta chain) was recovered during a study of beta chain features in type 1 diabetes. At the level of the study: Patients did not differ from healthy donors in age, gender or cell yield. Overall study results and limits: Since sequencing was performed on cDNA, cells with high TCR expression could be over-represented. TCRB CDR3s were moderately but significantly shorter in Type 1 diabetes patients in all four CD4+ subsets.

CDR1 and CDR2 from the germline V gene are MDHEN and SYDVKM. The junction had 11 bases not matched to a gene; V was cut back by 7 bases and J by 7 bases. CDR3 length: 14 amino acids. The single heparinised draw taken from each donor contained 90 to 150 mL of blood on average. Reverse transcription of all isolated RNA meant that expressed TCRB transcripts were sequenced. TCRdb's copy holds only in-frame clones and misses some; the assay was immunoSEQ multiplex PCR. In the table there are 250,000 to 300,000 clones, about 24% of which are singletons. As regards this clone: Its matching antigen is unknown.

V is TRBV28 and J is TRBJ1-2; TRBD1 aligns across 8 bases. Sequenced input: naive CD4+ T cells from blood. This receptor was taken from a woman aged 25 to 39 with type 1 diabetes. The CDR3 DNA sequence: TGTGCCAGCACCCGAACAGGGGGAGGAGGTGGCTACACCTTC. As protein: CASTRTGGGGGYTF.